What follows are 3 T cell receptor beta chains derived from one specimen sequenced in a study of metastatic and nonmetastatic thyroid tumors. Among the patients, none had received any treatment before thyroid surgery. From the PCR reads, TCRdb re-called clones with MiXCR. The sample has tens of thousands of clones; roughly 28% are singletons. Input material: blood. All receptors come from a male donor with papillary thyroid cancer or a benign thyroid nodule (not recorded which). Some clones in this sample may be carry-over from other donors' samples.

The sample holds many counts of this clone. The V gene is TRBV28, the J gene TRBJ2-2; the D is unclear. V lost 6 bases and J 6 bases, leaving 14 bases between the germline ends. The CDR3 loop spans 14 amino acids. Germline V gives CDR1 MDHEN, CDR2 SYDVKM. CDR3 in amino acids: CASSSPLGAGELFF. The DNA for the CDR3 is TGTGCCAGCAGCTCTCCTCTTGGAGCCGGGGAGCTGTTTTTT.

This clone occurred a few times. V and J are TRBV10-2 and TRBJ1-2, with D possibly matching TRBD1 (6 bases). The CDR3 consists of 12 residues. V lost 9 bases, J lost 5 bases, and 13 bases lay in between. Germline CDR1 reads WSHSY; CDR2 reads SAAADI. The DNA of the CDR3 is TGCGCCAGTGACGGAGGGGGGTATGGCTACACCTTC. As protein: CASDGGGYGYTF.

The chain carries TRBV27 and TRBJ2-7, with no clear D. CDR3 size: 14 residues. In germline, CDR1 is MNHEY, CDR2 SMNVEV (reference sequence). Trimming took 3 bases from V and 1 from J, leaving 10 bases between them. The CDR3 loop reads CASSFGHQSYEQYF. The CDR3 DNA is TGTGCCAGCAGTTTTGGGCACCAATCCTACGAGCAGTACTTC.